This TCR beta chain was recorded in a study of T cell repertoires in cytomegalovirus infection. On the study more broadly: Public signatures in TCR beta pointed to CMV infection and matching HLA type.

TCRdb re-called the reads with MiXCR, one entry per CDR3 protein. The table lists over 450,000 distinct CDR3 sequences, around 10% of them singletons. This clonotype was recorded at least ten times. No antigen is known for it. The germline gives CDR1 SGHTA, CDR2 FQGNSA. This CDR3 region has 14 residues. J gave up 3 bases and V 8 bases, and 6 bases lay outside the gene matches. Study-wide points: Dominating the ex vivo response were HLA-C-restricted CMV-specific TCR beta clonotypes. Cumulative frequency (of public TCR beta family members) identified carriers of CMV plus the relevant HLA.

The clonotype was recovered from a human donor in good health (CMV status not recorded). Some clones in this sample may be carry-over from other donors' samples. What was sequenced was PBMCs. The rearrangement joins TRBV7-2 to TRBJ2-1, with TRBD2 matching 8 bases. CDR3 loop: CASRGGSSYNEQFF. For the CDR3, the DNA is TGTGCCAGCCGGGGGGGTAGCAGCTACAATGAGCAGTTCTTC.